Shown below are 13 T cell receptor beta chains from a single sample sequenced in a study of blood T cell repertoires in COVID-19. Profiled with immunoSEQ multiplex PCR; TCRdb holds only in-frame clones, not every one. The sample lists approximately 110,000 clones; around 76% were seen once. Material: peripheral blood. All receptors come from a woman aged 70-85 years with acute or convalescent COVID-19.

The V gene is TRBV6-5, the J gene TRBJ2-2; D unclear. The V gene lost 6 bases and the J gene lost 1 base, with 9 bases spanning the gap. Germline CDR1 MNHEY, CDR2 SVGAGI. The CDR3 runs 14 residues. The CDR3 DNA follows: TGTGCCAGCAGCTTTAAAATGAACACCGGGGAGCTGTTTTTT. It specifies CASSFKMNTGELFF.

The chain recombines TRBV9 with TRBJ1-5; tentative D call: TRBD1 (6 bases). The CDR3 extends over 20 amino acids. V lost 2 bases, J lost 0 bases, and 24 bases lay in between. Germline V gene sequence: CDR1 SGDLS, CDR2 YYNGEE. The CDR3 DNA is TGTGCCAGCAGCGTCGCTCGACAGGATCTCCTTAACCTTAGCAATCAGCCCCAGCATTTT. The encoded protein is CASSVARQDLLNLSNQPQHF.

The chain recombines TRBV6-1 with TRBJ1-2; no definite D call. The CDR3 totals 13 residues. The V gene lost 1 base and the J gene lost 7 bases, with 10 bases spanning the gap. Germline CDR1 MNHNS, CDR2 SASEGT. CDR3: CASSEGALVGYTF. In DNA, the CDR3 is TGTGCCAGCAGTGAAGGGGCCTTGGTTGGCTACACCTTC.

This clone was seen a handful of times. The genes are TRBV19 and TRBJ2-1; TRBD2 might be the D (6 bases). CDR1 LNHDA and CDR2 SQIVND come from the germline V gene (reference sequence). CDR3 size: 14 residues. Trimming shortened V by 5 bases and J by 12 bases, and 20 bases separated the two germline ends. CDR3 amino acids: CASSLRLESMTQFF. CDR3 DNA sequence: TGTGCCAGTAGTCTCCGACTAGAATCAATGACGCAGTTCTTC.

The chain employs TRBV11-2 and TRBJ1-3; D may be TRBD1 (6 bases). CDR3 length equals 16 residues. Trimming pared 3 bases from V and 0 bases from J, leaving 12 bases between. Germline V gene lookup returns CDR1 SGHAT and CDR2 FQNNGV. CDR3 nucleotide sequence: TGTGCCAGCAGCTTGGGGACATCGGACTCTGGAAACACCATATATTTT. Protein sequence: CASSLGTSDSGNTIYF.

V is TRBV5-1 and J is TRBJ2-5; 7 positions agree with TRBD1. Germline V gene lookup returns CDR1 SGHRS and CDR2 YFSETQ. CDR3 length: 15 residues. Trimming cost V 6 bases and J 4 bases; bases outside gene matches: 12. CDR3 sequence: CASIEGQILSETQYF. DNA of the CDR3: TGCGCCAGCATCGAGGGACAGATATTATCAGAGACCCAGTACTTC.

V gene TRBV20-1 combines with J gene TRBJ1-6; TRBD1 agrees at 9 bases. The CDR3 length is 14 residues. Germline values: CDR1 DFQATT, CDR2 SNEGSKA (reference sequence). J was trimmed by 9 bases and V by 3 bases; bases with no gene match: 6. The CDR3 DNA reads as TGCAGTGCTAGTGAGGACAGGGGAGGTTCACCCCTCCACTTT. This sequence encodes CSASEDRGGSPLHF.

This clone has a handful of counts. This chain connects TRBV27 to TRBJ2-5; tentative D call: TRBD2 (6 bases). Deletions cut 2 bases from V and 5 bases from J, with 9 bases between. Germline V gene sequence: CDR1 MNHEY, CDR2 SMNVEV (reference sequence). The CDR3 has 13 amino acids. CDR3 nucleotides: TGTGCCAGCAGTTTAAGGAGGGCGGAGACCCAGTACTTC. This gives the protein CASSLRRAETQYF.

This rearrangement joins TRBV30 to TRBJ1-3; D gene unclear. The CDR3 totals 14 residues. V lost 6 bases and J lost 4, with 16 bases in between. Germline loops: CDR1 GTSNPN, CDR2 SVGIG (reference sequence). CDR3 region: CACRGAGSGNTIYF. As DNA, the CDR3 is TGTGCCTGCCGAGGAGCTGGCTCCGGAAACACCATATATTTT.

The chain uses TRBV10-3 and TRBJ2-3; 8 bases align to TRBD1. The CDR3 runs 15 residues. Looked up from germline, CDR1 is ENHRY and CDR2 is SYGVKD. Trimming cost V 0 bases and J 3 bases; bases outside gene matches: 2. CDR3 DNA: TGTGCCATCAGTGAGTCGACAGGGGTTACAGATACGCAGTATTTT. Translating it yields CAISESTGVTDTQYF.

The V and J genes are TRBV19 and TRBJ2-4, with TRBD2 matching 9 bases. The germline gives CDR1 LNHDA, CDR2 SQIVND (reference sequence). This CDR3 has 16 amino acids. The ends lost 5 bases at V and 0 bases at J; junction bases unmatched: 5. The CDR3 bases are TGTGCCAGTAGTCCCGGGACTAGCCTAGCCAAAAACATTCAGTACTTC. Translated: CASSPGTSLAKNIQYF.

This clone has at least ten counts. The chain carries TRBV25-1 and TRBJ2-5; 7 positions agree with TRBD2. The CDR3 has 15 amino acids. Germline values: CDR1 MGHDK, CDR2 SYGVNS. After removal of 8 bases from V and 2 bases from J, the junction contained 11 bases not matched to a gene. CDR3 coding DNA: TGTGCCAGCCGCCCCGCAGCGGGGATTCAAGAGACCCAGTACTTC. Protein sequence: CASRPAAGIQETQYF. Filled out from reference TRBV25-1 and TRBJ2-5, the complete variable domain reads EADIYQTPRYLVIGTGKKITLECSQTMGHDKMYWYQQDPGMELHLIHYSYGVNSTEKGDLSSESTVSRIRTEHFPLTLESARPSHTSQYLCASRPAAGIQETQYFGPGTRLLVL.

The chain joins TRBV10-3 to TRBJ2-7; 7 nucleotides line up with TRBD1. Germline assignment: CDR1 ENHRY and CDR2 SYGVKD. V gave up 8 bases and J gave up 2 bases; unmatched junction bases: 6. The CDR3 sequence is 13 residues long. The chain's CDR3 is CAIGGQATYEQYF. DNA for the CDR3: TGTGCCATCGGAGGACAGGCAACCTACGAGCAGTACTTC.